One sample yielded the 15 T cell receptor beta chains listed below, sequenced in a study of shared clonotypes between healthy human individuals. TCRdb's copy holds only in-frame clones and misses some; the assay was immunoSEQ multiplex PCR. The sample carries roughly 2.2 million clones, about 90% recorded once. Sequenced: naive CD4+ T cells from PBMCs. The subset here: CD45RA+ positively selected. These receptors were obtained from a young man in good health. Some clones in this sample may be carry-over from other donors' samples.

V usage is TRBV7-9 and J usage is TRBJ1-1; D possibly corresponds to TRBD1 (5 bases). The ends were cut back, 9 bases at V and 4 bases at J, with 15 bases in the middle. Germline CDR1 and CDR2: SEHNR and FQNEAQ (reference sequence). The CDR3 has 13 residues. CDR3 residues: CASNAQGVTEAFF. The CDR3 nucleotides read TGTGCCAGTAACGCTCAGGGTGTCACTGAAGCTTTCTTT.

A single count supports this clone. This chain joins TRBV29-1 and TRBJ1-2; D is perhaps TRBD1 (6 bases). Germline CDR1 reads SQVTM; CDR2 reads ANQGSEA. V was cut by 2 bases and J by 3 bases, with 16 bases left in between. This CDR3 comprises 15 residues. For the CDR3, the DNA is TGCAGCGTTGAACTTAGAGGGGGTGTTGACTATGGCTACACCTTC. This translates into CSVELRGGVDYGYTF.

This chain connects TRBV27 to TRBJ1-4; weak D call: TRBD1 (5 bases). The CDR3 contains 16 residues. Germline CDR1 and CDR2: MNHEY and SMNVEV (reference sequence). The germline V and J ends were trimmed by 5 bases and 4 bases, with 17 bases remaining between them. The CDR3 sequence: CASSPRGRSVNEKLFF. The DNA for the CDR3 is TGTGCCAGCAGTCCCCGGGGCAGGAGCGTTAATGAAAAACTGTTTTTT.

The chain employs TRBV18 and TRBJ2-1; D is unclear. Germline CDR1 KGHSH, CDR2 LQKENI. The V end was cut by 0 bases, the J end by 2 bases, with 8 bases between. CDR3 length equals 15 residues. The CDR3 protein is CASSPPSPPYNEQFF. As DNA, the CDR3 is TGTGCCAGCTCACCACCGTCTCCCCCCTACAATGAGCAGTTCTTC.

This clone was seen only once. The rearrangement joins TRBV28 to TRBJ2-1; 9 bases map to TRBD1. CDR3 size: 16 residues. Germline lookup yields CDR1 MDHEN and CDR2 SYDVKM. Unmatched junction bases numbered 6, after V lost 1 base and J lost 5 bases. Written as DNA, the CDR3 is TGTGCCAGCAGTTTATTGACACAGGGGGCAGACAATGAGCAGTTCTTC. As protein: CASSLLTQGADNEQFF.

This clone was found once. This sequence joins TRBV5-3 and TRBJ1-4, with a tentative D call TRBD1 (5 bases). TRBV5-3 is identified as an open reading frame with a role that is uncertain. The CDR3 covers 15 residues. V lost 3 bases, J lost 7 bases, and 16 bases lay in between. The CDR3: CARSYQTEFGEKLFF. The CDR3 bases are TGTGCCAGAAGCTATCAGACAGAGTTCGGTGAAAAACTGTTTTTT.

This sequence joins TRBV2 and TRBJ2-1; D remains unclear. The V end was cut by 2 bases, the J end by 0 bases, with 11 bases between. The CDR3 totals 16 residues. Germline loops: CDR1 SNHLY, CDR2 FYNNEI. The CDR3 loop is CASSEWTRSSYNEQFF. The CDR3 DNA reads TGTGCCAGCAGTGAATGGACGAGGAGCTCCTACAATGAGCAGTTCTTC.

CDR3 bases: TGTGCCAGCGGGACTAGCGGGTTCAATGAGCAGTTCTTC. This codes for CASGTSGFNEQFF. This chain connects TRBV2 to TRBJ2-1; the match to TRBD2 covers 12 bases. From germline, CDR1 is SNHLY and CDR2 FYNNEI. J gave up 6 bases and V 8 bases, and 2 bases lay outside the gene matches. The CDR3 is 13 amino acids.

The rearrangement uses TRBV28 and TRBJ1-1; the match to TRBD1 covers 7 bases. Germline V gene sequence: CDR1 MDHEN, CDR2 SYDVKM. The CDR3 has 16 residues. The J segment lost 1 base and the V segment lost 8 bases, leaving 13 bases of the junction unmatched. CDR3 coding DNA: TGTGCCAGCGGAGAGGGGACAGCCACCACGAACACTGAAGCTTTCTTT. This encodes CASGEGTATTNTEAFF.

The chain carries TRBV9 and TRBJ1-6; 9 positions agree with TRBD1. J was trimmed by 10 bases and V by 1 base; bases with no gene match: 6. CDR1 and CDR2 from the germline V gene are SGDLS and YYNGEE. The CDR3 has 15 residues. The CDR3 bases are TGTGCCAGCAGCGTAACCGGACAGGGGCAATCACCCCTCCACTTT. The encoded protein is CASSVTGQGQSPLHF. The variable domain in full, completed from reference TRBV9 and TRBJ1-6, reads DSGVTQTPKHLITATGQRVTLRCSPRSGDLSVYWYQQSLDQGLQFLIQYYNGEERAKGNILERFSAQQFPDLHSELNLSSLELGDSALYFCASSVTGQGQSPLHFGNGTRLTVT.

In regard to this clone: Other nucleotide sequences from this sample produce the same CDR3. This chain connects TRBV5-1 to TRBJ1-5, with TRBD1 matching over 11 bases. The ends lost 4 bases at V and 4 bases at J; junction bases unmatched: 4. CDR3 length equals 15 residues. Germline CDR1 reads SGHRS; CDR2 reads YFSETQ. Here the CDR3 DNA reads TGCGCCAGCAGCCCGGACAGGGGGCCTAATCAGCCCCAGCATTTT. Translated: CASSPDRGPNQPQHF.

In its sample, this clone was seen once. The chain carries TRBV2 and TRBJ2-3, with TRBD2 as a possible D gene (5 bases). Trimming cost V 1 base and J 8 bases, with 10 bases left between them. Germline V CDR1 and CDR2: SNHLY, FYNNEI. CDR3 length: 13 residues. CDR3 in DNA: TGTGCCAGCAGTGAAGAAACTAGACTTACGCAGTATTTT. This sequence encodes CASSEETRLTQYF.

The V call is TRBV19, the J call TRBJ2-1; possibly TRBD1 or TRBD2 for D (5 bases each). Germline V lookup: CDR1 LNHDA, CDR2 SQIVND (reference sequence). The ends were cut back, 1 base at V and 0 bases at J, with 19 bases in the middle. CDR3 length: 19 residues. This CDR3 is CASSIGHREGPSSYNEQFF. The CDR3 DNA sequence: TGTGCCAGTAGTATAGGCCACCGTGAGGGACCCAGCTCCTACAATGAGCAGTTCTTC. Filled out from reference TRBV19 and TRBJ2-1, the complete variable domain reads DGGITQSPKYLFRKEGQNVTLSCEQNLNHDAMYWYRQDPGQGLRLIYYSQIVNDFQKGDIAEGYSVSREKKESFPLTVTSAQKNPTAFYLCASSIGHREGPSSYNEQFFGPGTRLTVL.

The sample holds a few counts of this clone. The sample carries other DNA sequences with the same CDR3. The chain couples TRBV6-5 to TRBJ1-5; 10 bases align to TRBD1. The ends lost 6 bases at V and 5 bases at J; junction bases unmatched: 4. CDR1 and CDR2 from the germline V gene are MNHEY and SVGAGI. This CDR3 has 14 residues. CDR3 region: CASRPTGGHQPQHF. The CDR3 DNA follows: TGTGCCAGCAGGCCGACAGGGGGCCATCAGCCCCAGCATTTT.

The J gene is TRBJ2-1, the V gene TRBV30; D is tentatively TRBD1 or TRBD2 (5 bases each). The CDR3 spans 15 residues. The ends were cut back, 0 bases at V and 3 bases at J, with 12 bases in the middle. Per the germline V gene, CDR1 is GTSNPN and CDR2 is SVGIG (reference sequence). The CDR3 reads CAWSVGDGNYNEQFF. The CDR3 bases are TGTGCCTGGAGTGTAGGGGACGGAAACTACAATGAGCAGTTCTTC.